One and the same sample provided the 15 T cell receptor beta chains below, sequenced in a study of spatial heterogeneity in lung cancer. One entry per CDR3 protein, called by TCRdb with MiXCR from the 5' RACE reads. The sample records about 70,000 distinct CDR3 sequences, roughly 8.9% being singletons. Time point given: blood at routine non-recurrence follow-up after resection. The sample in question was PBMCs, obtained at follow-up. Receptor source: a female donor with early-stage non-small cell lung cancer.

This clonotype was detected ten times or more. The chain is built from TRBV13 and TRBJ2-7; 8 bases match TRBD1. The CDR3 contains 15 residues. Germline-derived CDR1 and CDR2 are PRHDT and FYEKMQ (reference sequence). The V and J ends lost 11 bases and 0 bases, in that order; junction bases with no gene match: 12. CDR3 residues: CAGLPPGQASYEQYF. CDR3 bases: TGTGCCGGACTCCCCCCGGGACAGGCCTCCTACGAGCAGTACTTC.

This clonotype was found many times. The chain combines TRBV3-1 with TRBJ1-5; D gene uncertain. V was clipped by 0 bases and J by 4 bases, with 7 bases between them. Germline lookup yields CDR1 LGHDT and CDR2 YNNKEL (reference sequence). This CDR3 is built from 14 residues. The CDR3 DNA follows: TGTGCCAGCAGCCAAGATGTTAGGAATCAGCCCCAGCATTTT. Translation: CASSQDVRNQPQHF.

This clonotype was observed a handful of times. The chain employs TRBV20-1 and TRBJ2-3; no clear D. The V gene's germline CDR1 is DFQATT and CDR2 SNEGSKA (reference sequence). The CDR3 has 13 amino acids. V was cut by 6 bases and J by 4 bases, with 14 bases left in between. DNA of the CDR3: TGCAGTGCCCGTGGGGTAGTCCCAGATACGCAGTATTTT. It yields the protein CSARGVVPDTQYF.

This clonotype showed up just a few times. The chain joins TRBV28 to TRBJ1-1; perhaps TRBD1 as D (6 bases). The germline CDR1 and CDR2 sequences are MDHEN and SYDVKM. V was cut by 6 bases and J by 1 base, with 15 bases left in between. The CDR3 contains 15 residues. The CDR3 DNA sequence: TGTGCCAGCAGCCTTCCCGGGACATCGAACACTGAAGCTTTCTTT. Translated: CASSLPGTSNTEAFF.

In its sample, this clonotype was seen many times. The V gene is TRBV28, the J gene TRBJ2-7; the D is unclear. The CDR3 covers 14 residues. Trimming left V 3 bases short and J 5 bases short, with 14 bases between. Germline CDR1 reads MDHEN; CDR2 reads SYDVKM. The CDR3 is CASSFHFGSHEQYF. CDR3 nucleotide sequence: TGTGCCAGCAGTTTTCATTTTGGATCCCACGAGCAGTACTTC.

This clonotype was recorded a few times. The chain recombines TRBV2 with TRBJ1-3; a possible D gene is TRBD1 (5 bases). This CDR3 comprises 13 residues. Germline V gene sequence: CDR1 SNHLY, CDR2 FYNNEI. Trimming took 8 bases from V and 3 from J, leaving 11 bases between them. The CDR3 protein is CASGAGLGNTIYF. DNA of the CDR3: TGTGCCAGCGGGGCAGGTCTTGGAAACACCATATATTTT.

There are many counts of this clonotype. CDR3 sequence reads: CASRTDSGNTIYF. The CDR3 nucleotides read TGTGCCAGCCGGACAGACTCTGGAAACACCATATATTTT. This chain uses TRBV19 with TRBJ1-3; D is perhaps TRBD1 (6 bases). The CDR3 loop spans 13 amino acids. V was shortened by 9 bases and J by 0 bases, with 9 bases between the two germline ends. The germline gives CDR1 LNHDA, CDR2 SQIVND (reference sequence).

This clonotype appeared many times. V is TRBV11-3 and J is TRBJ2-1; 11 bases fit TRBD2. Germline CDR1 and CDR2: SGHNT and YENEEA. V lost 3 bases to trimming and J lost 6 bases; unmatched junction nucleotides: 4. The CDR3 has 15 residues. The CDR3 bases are TGTGCCAGCAGCTTGGGGACTAGCGGCTTCAATGAGCAGTTCTTC. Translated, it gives CASSLGTSGFNEQFF.

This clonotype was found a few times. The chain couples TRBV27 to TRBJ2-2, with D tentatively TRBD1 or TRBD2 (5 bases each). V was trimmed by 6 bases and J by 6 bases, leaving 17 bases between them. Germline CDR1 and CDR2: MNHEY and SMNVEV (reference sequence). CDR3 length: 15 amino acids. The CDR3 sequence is CASSQGRLKSGELFF. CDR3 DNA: TGTGCCAGCAGCCAGGGACGGTTAAAGTCCGGGGAGCTGTTTTTT.

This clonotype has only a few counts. The CDR3 nucleotides read TGTGCCAGCAGGAAACTAGCGGGAGGGGGCGAGCAGTACTTC. This codes for CASRKLAGGGEQYF. V usage is TRBV7-3 and J usage is TRBJ2-7, with 13 bases lining up with TRBD2. CDR1 is SGHTA and CDR2 is FQGTGA in the germline V gene. The V segment lost 6 bases and the J segment 6 bases; nucleotides outside the gene matches: 5. The CDR3 extends over 14 amino acids.

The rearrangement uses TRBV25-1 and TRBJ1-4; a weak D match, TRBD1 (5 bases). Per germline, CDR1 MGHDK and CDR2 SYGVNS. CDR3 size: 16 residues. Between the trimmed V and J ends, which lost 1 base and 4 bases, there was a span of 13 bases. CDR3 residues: CASSEWGGTNNEKLFF. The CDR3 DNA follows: TGTGCCAGCAGTGAATGGGGAGGGACGAATAATGAAAAACTGTTTTTT.

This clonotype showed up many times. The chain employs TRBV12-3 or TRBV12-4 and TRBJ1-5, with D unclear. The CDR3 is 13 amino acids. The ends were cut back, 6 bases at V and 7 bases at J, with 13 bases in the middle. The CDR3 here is CASSLQPQQPQHF. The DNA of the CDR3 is TGTGCCAGCAGCCTTCAACCTCAACAGCCCCAGCATTTT.

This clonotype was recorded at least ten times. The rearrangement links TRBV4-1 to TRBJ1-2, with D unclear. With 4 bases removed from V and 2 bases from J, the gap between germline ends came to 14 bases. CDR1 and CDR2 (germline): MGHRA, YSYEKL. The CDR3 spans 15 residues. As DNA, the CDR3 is TGCGCCAGCAGCCGAGAGACGACATTAAACTATGGCTACACCTTC. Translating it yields CASSRETTLNYGYTF.

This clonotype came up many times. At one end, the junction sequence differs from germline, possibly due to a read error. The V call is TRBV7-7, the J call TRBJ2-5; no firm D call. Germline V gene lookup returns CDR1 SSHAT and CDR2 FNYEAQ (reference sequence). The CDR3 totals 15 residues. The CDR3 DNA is TGTGCTAGCAGCGCCTCCAGTAGTGTTCAAGAGACCCAGTACTTC. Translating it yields CASSASSSVQETQYF.

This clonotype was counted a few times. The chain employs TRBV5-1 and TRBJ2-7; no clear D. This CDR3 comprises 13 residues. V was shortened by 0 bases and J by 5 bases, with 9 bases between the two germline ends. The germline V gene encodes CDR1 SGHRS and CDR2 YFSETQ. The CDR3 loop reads CASSLETVHEQYF. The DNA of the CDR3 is TGCGCCAGCAGCTTGGAAACAGTACACGAGCAGTACTTC.